A single sample is the source of the 5 T cell receptor beta chains below, sequenced in a study of blood T cell repertoires in COVID-19. Only in-frame clones appear in the TCRdb table, and some are missing; sequencing was by immunoSEQ multiplex PCR. The sample has 90,000 or so clones, around 89% seen once. Material for sequencing was peripheral blood. Every receptor here comes from a woman of 80 years or more with active or convalescent COVID-19.

The chain couples TRBV7-2 to TRBJ2-1; no clear D gene. Germline loops: CDR1 SGHTA, CDR2 FQGNSA. V was clipped by 0 bases and J by 9 bases, with 15 bases between them. The CDR3 runs to 15 residues. CDR3 protein: CASSLAWPARSEQFF. The CDR3 region has the DNA TGTGCCAGCAGCTTAGCCTGGCCAGCGAGGAGTGAGCAGTTCTTC. The full variable domain, in which reference TRBV7-2 and TRBJ2-1 provide the parts outside the CDR3, is GAGVSQSPSNKVTEKGKDVELRCDPISGHTALYWYRQSLGQGLEFLIYFQGNSAPDKSGLPSDRFSAERTGGSVSTLTIQRTQQEDSAVYLCASSLAWPARSEQFFGPGTRLTVL.

The V gene is TRBV5-1, the J gene TRBJ1-3, with D possibly matching TRBD1 (6 bases). Per germline, CDR1 SGHRS and CDR2 YFSETQ. The CDR3 length is 15 residues. The V gene lost 4 bases and the J gene lost 0 bases, with 11 bases spanning the gap. The CDR3 is CASSRGATSGNTIYF. Written as DNA, the CDR3 is TGCGCCAGCAGCCGGGGGGCAACCTCTGGAAACACCATATATTTT.

The chain uses TRBV14 and TRBJ2-3; TRBD2 agrees at 9 bases. The germline V gene encodes CDR1 SGHDN and CDR2 FVKESK. J was trimmed by 3 bases and V by 4 bases; bases with no gene match: 8. The length of the CDR3 is 16 residues. This chain's CDR3 is CASSPLGGRGTDTQYF. The CDR3 DNA reads TGTGCCAGCAGCCCCCTGGGCGGGAGGGGAACAGATACGCAGTATTTT.

This sequence joins TRBV28 and TRBJ1-1; weak D call: TRBD1 (5 bases). Trimming stripped 8 bases from V and 2 bases from J, with 9 bases between. This CDR3 spans 12 amino acids. Germline V gene lookup returns CDR1 MDHEN and CDR2 SYDVKM. CDR3 loop: CASRGVNTEAFF. CDR3 in DNA: TGTGCCAGCCGGGGGGTAAACACTGAAGCTTTCTTT.

V and J are TRBV18 and TRBJ2-1; 7 nucleotides line up with TRBD2. Trimming at V came to 6 bases and at J to 5 bases, leaving 7 bases not matched to a gene. The CDR3 contains 14 residues. Germline V gene data show CDR1 as KGHSH and CDR2 as LQKENI. The CDR3 bases are TGTGCCAGCTCCCCGAGCGGGATGGACAATGAGCAGTTCTTC. Protein: CASSPSGMDNEQFF.